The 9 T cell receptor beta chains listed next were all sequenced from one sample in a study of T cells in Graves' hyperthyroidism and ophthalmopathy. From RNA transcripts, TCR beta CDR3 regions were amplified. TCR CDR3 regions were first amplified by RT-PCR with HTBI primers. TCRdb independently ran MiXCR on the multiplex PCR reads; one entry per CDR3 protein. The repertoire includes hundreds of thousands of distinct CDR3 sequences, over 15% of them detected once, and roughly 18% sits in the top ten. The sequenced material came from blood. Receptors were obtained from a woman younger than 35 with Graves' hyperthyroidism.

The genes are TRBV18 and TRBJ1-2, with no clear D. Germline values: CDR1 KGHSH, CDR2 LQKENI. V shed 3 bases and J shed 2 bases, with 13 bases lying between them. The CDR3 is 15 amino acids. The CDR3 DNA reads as TGTGCCAGCTCACCTGGCCCACAGCCGAACTATGGCTACACCTTC. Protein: CASSPGPQPNYGYTF.

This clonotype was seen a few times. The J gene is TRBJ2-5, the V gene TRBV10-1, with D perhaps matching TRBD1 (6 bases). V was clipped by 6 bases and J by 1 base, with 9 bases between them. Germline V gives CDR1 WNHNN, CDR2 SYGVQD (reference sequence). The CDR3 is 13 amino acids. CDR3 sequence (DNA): TGCGCCAGCAGCGGACAGTTCCAAGAGACCCAGTACTTC. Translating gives CASSGQFQETQYF.

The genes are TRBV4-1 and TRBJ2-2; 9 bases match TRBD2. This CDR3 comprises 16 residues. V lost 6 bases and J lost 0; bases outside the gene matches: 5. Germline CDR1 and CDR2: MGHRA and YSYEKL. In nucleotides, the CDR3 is TGCGCCAGCAGGAGACTAGCGGTCGCGAACACCGGGGAGCTGTTTTTT. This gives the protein CASRRLAVANTGELFF.

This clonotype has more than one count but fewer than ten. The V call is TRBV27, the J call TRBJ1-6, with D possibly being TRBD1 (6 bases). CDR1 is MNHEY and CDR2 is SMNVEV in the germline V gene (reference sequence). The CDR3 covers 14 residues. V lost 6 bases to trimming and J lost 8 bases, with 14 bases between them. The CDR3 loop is CASRPQGRDSPLHF. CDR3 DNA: TGTGCCAGCAGACCCCAGGGGAGGGATTCACCCCTCCACTTT.

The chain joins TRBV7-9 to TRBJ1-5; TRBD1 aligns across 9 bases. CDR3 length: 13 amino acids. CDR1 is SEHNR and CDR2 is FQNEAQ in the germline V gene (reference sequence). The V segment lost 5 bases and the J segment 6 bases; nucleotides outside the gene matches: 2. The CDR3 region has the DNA TGTGCCAGCAGCCTACAGGGGGCTCAGCCCCAGCATTTT. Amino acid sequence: CASSLQGAQPQHF. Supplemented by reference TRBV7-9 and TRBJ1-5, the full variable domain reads DTGVSQNPRHKITKRGQNVTFRCDPISEHNRLYWYRQTLGQGPEFLTYFQNEAQLEKSRLLSDRFSAERPKGSFSTLEIQRTEQGDSAMYLCASSLQGAQPQHFGDGTRLSIL.

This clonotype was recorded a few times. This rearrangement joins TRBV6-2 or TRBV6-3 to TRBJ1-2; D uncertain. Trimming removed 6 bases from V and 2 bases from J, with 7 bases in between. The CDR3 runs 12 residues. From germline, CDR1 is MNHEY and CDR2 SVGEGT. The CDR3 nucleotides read TGTGCCAGCAGAACAGCGAACTATGGCTACACCTTC. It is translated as CASRTANYGYTF.

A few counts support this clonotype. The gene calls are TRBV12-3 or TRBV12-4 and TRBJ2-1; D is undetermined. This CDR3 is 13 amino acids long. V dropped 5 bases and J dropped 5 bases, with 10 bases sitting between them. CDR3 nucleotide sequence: TGTGCCAGCAGTCCTTACCCCCACAATGAGCAGTTCTTC. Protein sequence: CASSPYPHNEQFF.

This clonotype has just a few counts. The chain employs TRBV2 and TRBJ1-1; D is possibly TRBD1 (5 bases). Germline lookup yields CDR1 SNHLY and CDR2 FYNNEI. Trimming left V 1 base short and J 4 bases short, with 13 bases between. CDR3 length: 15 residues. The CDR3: CASSEEGIQATEAFF. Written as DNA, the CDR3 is TGTGCCAGCAGTGAAGAGGGGATACAGGCCACTGAAGCTTTCTTT.

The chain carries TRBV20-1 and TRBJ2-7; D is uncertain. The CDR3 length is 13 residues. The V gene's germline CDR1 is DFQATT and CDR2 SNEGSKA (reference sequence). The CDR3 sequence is CGSQKGMAYEQYF. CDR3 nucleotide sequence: TGCGGTTCTCAGAAAGGGATGGCCTACGAGCAGTACTTC.